These T cell receptor beta chains were read from a single sample in a study of long-term antiretroviral therapy in people with HIV. Profiled with immunoSEQ multiplex PCR; TCRdb holds only in-frame clones, not every one. The sample consists of around 33,000 clones, around 82% of them appearing once. The sequenced sample was unsorted PBMCs, obtained 0.4 years before starting antiretroviral therapy. The receptors here all came from a man between 18 and 29 years old with HIV. Both conserved end residues are part of each CDR3. The D gene is left open where the match is weak. Not every row has a clone size; where given, it reads once, few, many or a size class.

clone_size,j_call,d_call,cdr3_length,v_call,cdr3_aa
once,TRBJ1-2,TRBD1,16,TRBV27,CASSTGTGDPNYGYTF
few,TRBJ1-2,TRBD1,14,TRBV5-5,CASSLGQGTYGYTF
NA,TRBJ1-6,NA,14,TRBV10-2,CASSENRENSPLHF
few,TRBJ2-7,NA,11,TRBV5-1,CASSSAHEQYF
once,TRBJ2-7,NA,14,TRBV19,CASSLPGLPYEQYF
NA,TRBJ2-6,TRBD1,16,TRBV5-1,CASTLGQEAGANVLTF
NA,TRBJ1-3,NA,17,TRBV5-1,CASSLRYREVSGNTIYF
NA,TRBJ2-3,NA,15,TRBV7-2,CASSLEPMRSDTQYF
NA,TRBJ1-4,NA,16,TRBV7-2,CASSSHPVQGNEKLFF
NA,TRBJ2-7,TRBD1,14,TRBV28,CASSGQGASYEQYF
NA,TRBJ1-1,NA,14,TRBV27,CASSLFWGNTEAFF
few,TRBJ2-7,TRBD1,16,TRBV15,CATSRFPRGQYYEQYF
NA,TRBJ1-6,NA,16,TRBV9,CASSASGGAGNSPLHF
NA,TRBJ1-4,TRBD1,14,TRBV18,CASSPDRVGEKLFF
NA,TRBJ1-5,TRBD1,15,TRBV2,CASRETGGGNQPQHF
NA,TRBJ2-3,NA,12,TRBV7-9,CAYLLSTDTQYF
NA,TRBJ1-3,NA,13,TRBV10-3,CAIFVGSGNTIYF
NA,TRBJ2-7,NA,15,TRBV15,CATSERRRVGHEQYF
NA,TRBJ2-7,NA,14,TRBV9,CASSVDGTTYEQYF
NA,TRBJ1-5,NA,13,TRBV29-1,CSVVEGINQPQHF
NA,TRBJ2-3,NA,16,TRBV4-2,CASSQDRGTGTDTQYF
NA,TRBJ2-5,NA,15,TRBV19,CASSTLKSRRETQYF
NA,TRBJ1-2,NA,15,TRBV6-5,CASSYSGGLDYGYTF
NA,TRBJ2-1,NA,19,TRBV4-3,CASSQGGQGLAGGPDEQFF
few,TRBJ1-5,TRBD1,13,TRBV19,CASSLTGDQPQHF
NA,TRBJ2-2,NA,14,TRBV2,CASSEQGGGGELFF
once,TRBJ2-5,NA,14,TRBV5-1,CASSPRGQGWDQYF
NA,TRBJ1-2,TRBD1,13,TRBV6-1,CASKTGANYGYTF
NA,TRBJ2-1,NA,16,TRBV5-1,CASKMSPGTDYNEQFF
NA,TRBJ1-4,NA,15,TRBV5-6,CASSLEGAGREKLFF
NA,TRBJ1-1,TRBD1,14,TRBV18,CASSLTGMNTEAFF
few,TRBJ1-5,NA,13,TRBV19,CASSDNADQPQHF
NA,TRBJ1-6,TRBD1,13,TRBV6-6,CASRRDSNSPLHF
NA,TRBJ1-6,TRBD1,17,TRBV27,CASSLAGTGGFGSPLHF
NA,TRBJ1-2,NA,13,TRBV7-2,CASSSGHNDGYTF
NA,TRBJ1-2,TRBD1,14,TRBV28,CASSPGQMDYGYTF
NA,TRBJ2-1,NA,13,TRBV7-9,CASSNLNSDEQFF
NA,TRBJ1-2,NA,14,TRBV5-1,CASSLEEIGDGYTF
NA,TRBJ1-2,TRBD1,15,TRBV10-3,CAISEMDRVAYGYTF
once,TRBJ2-3,NA,11,TRBV28,CASSLVDTQYF
NA,TRBJ1-3,NA,15,TRBV18,CASSPDENSGNTIYF
NA,TRBJ2-7,TRBD1,12,TRBV28,CASSRQGARQYF
NA,TRBJ1-6,TRBD1,17,TRBV4-2,CASSQTGTSSYNSPLHF
NA,TRBJ1-1,NA,13,TRBV27,CASSLWGRTEAFF
NA,TRBJ2-3,TRBD1,19,TRBV27,CASSWGQVFCSRLTDTQYF
NA,TRBJ2-2,TRBD2,18,TRBV9,CASSLPRGGGGNTGELFF
NA,TRBJ2-2,TRBD1,14,TRBV19,CASSPGQGPGELFF
NA,TRBJ2-1,NA,15,TRBV9,CASSVSKAVYNEQFF
NA,TRBJ1-3,NA,17,TRBV25-1,CASSEPLGDPSGNTIYF
once,TRBJ1-6,NA,14,TRBV5-1,CASSLELQGSPLHF
NA,TRBJ1-4,NA,15,TRBV4-1,CASSPPNRANEKLFF
NA,TRBJ2-2,NA,16,TRBV18,CASSPRQGPNTGELFF
NA,TRBJ1-5,NA,15,TRBV19,CASSKQAIANQPQHF
NA,TRBJ2-5,NA,17,TRBV1,CTSSLVSGATEQETQYF
NA,TRBJ1-4,NA,14,TRBV12-5,CASGNDRRVEKLFF
NA,TRBJ1-1,TRBD1,17,TRBV27,CASSPARDRGTNTEAFF
NA,TRBJ2-3,TRBD2,16,TRBV9,CASSVRSASGTDTQYF
NA,TRBJ2-5,TRBD1,15,TRBV4-2,CASSHTGGVEETQYF
NA,TRBJ2-1,TRBD2,16,TRBV5-1,CASSTYSGSSYNEQFF